The TCR beta chain under discussion was sequenced for a study of T cell repertoires in cytomegalovirus infection (dated by TCRdb to between 2018 and 2020). Concerning the study at large: Alongside well-studied HLA-B-restricted epitopes, the peptide stimulations were aimed at recently identified HLA-C-restricted CMV epitopes, whose presentation resists viral immunomodulation. The HLA type of each donor mattered for the analysis, because public TCR beta signatures pointed to carriage of CMV infection along with the matching HLA type. The full study reports these points: Carriers of CMV infection plus the relevant HLA type were discriminated by the cumulative frequency of public TCR beta family members in the study cohort and in an independent 352-donor cohort. The ex vivo response was dominated by HLA-C-restricted CMV-specific TCR beta clonotypes, which also provided the single most frequent clonotype in two of eight donors.

In its sample, this clonotype was seen a few times. This receptor's antigen is unknown. Nothing much larger sits one base from this clone, and base qualities are not available. The treatment or condition label of this sample denotes: in vitro stimulation with specific CMV peptide epitopes to enrich CMV-specific T cells. The germline V gene encodes CDR1 MGHRA and CDR2 YSYEKL. From the cysteine through the phenylalanine, the CDR3 covers 15 amino acids. Of all the DNA, just the CDR3 is kept, 45 bases in frame from base 1. V and J lose 4 bases and 4 bases, and a span of 14 bases separates them. The data were produced on an Illumina HiSeq 1500. Starting from the raw public reads, TCRdb applied fastp trimming at Q25, assembled clones with MiXCR and retained in-frame beta chains. Rows with one shared CDR3 protein collapse into an entry with the most common genes and DNA. The sample data list hundreds of thousands of distinct CDR3 sequences, and roughly 33% of these were observed just once. The ten most abundant clones make up around 12% of the sample.

In this chain, TRBV4-1 is recombined with TRBJ1-5; the D gene cannot be resolved reliably. The material was cultured CD8+ T cells from PBMCs, obtained from culture after CMV antigen stimulation. This TCR came from a human donor in good health (CMV status not recorded). Some clones in this sample may be carry-over from other donors' samples. The DNA sequence reads TGCGCCAGCAGCCCCCACGGAGGCGATAATCAGCCCCAGCATTTT. Its protein reads: CASSPHGGDNQPQHF.